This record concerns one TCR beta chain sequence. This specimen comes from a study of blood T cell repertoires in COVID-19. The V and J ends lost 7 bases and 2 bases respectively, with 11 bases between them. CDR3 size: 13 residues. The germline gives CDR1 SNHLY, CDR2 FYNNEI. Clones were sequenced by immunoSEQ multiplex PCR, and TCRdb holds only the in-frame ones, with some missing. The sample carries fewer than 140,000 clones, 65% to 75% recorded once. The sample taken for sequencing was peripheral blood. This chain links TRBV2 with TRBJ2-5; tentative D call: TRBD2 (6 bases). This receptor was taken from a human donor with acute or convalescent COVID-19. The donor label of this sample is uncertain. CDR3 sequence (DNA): TGTGCCAGCACCACTGGAGGGCAAGAGACCCAGTACTTC. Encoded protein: CASTTGGQETQYF.